Listed below are T cell receptor beta chains from one sample, sequenced in a study of cytomegalovirus exposure and HLA in healthy donors. The method was immunoSEQ multiplex PCR; TCRdb's version includes in-frame clones alone and lacks a portion of them. The sample shows fewer than 200,000 clones, about 80% of them seen only once. The sample taken for sequencing was PBMCs. The receptors here all came from a man aged 25-45 years in good health and CMV-seronegative. The CDR3 runs from the conserved cysteine through the conserved F or W. D genes are given only for firm matches. A clone size is listed for some rows: how often the clone was seen (once, few, many), or a class if it is expanded.

V gene: TRBV10-2; D gene: .; clone size: .; J gene: TRBJ2-7; CDR3 DNA: TGCGCCAGCAGTGGAGATACCTACGAGCAGTACTTC; CDR3 protein: CASSGDTYEQYF
V gene: TRBV28; D gene: TRBD1; clone size: .; J gene: TRBJ1-5; CDR3 DNA: TGTGCCAGCAGCCCTGACCCCTTACAGGGGGCAACTAGCAATCAGCCCCAGCATTTT; CDR3 protein: CASSPDPLQGATSNQPQHF
V gene: TRBV7-2; D gene: TRBD1; clone size: .; J gene: TRBJ2-5; CDR3 DNA: TGTGCCAGCAGCAGACGGAGCCTGGGACAGGGGGCGCGTGAGACCCAGTACTTC; CDR3 protein: CASSRRSLGQGARETQYF
V gene: TRBV18; D gene: .; clone size: once; J gene: TRBJ2-7; CDR3 DNA: TGTGCCAGCTCACGACAGGCTTCCTACGAGCAGTACTTC; CDR3 protein: CASSRQASYEQYF
V gene: TRBV15; D gene: TRBD2; clone size: .; J gene: TRBJ2-7; CDR3 DNA: TGTGCCACCAGCAGAGATTTTAGGCTAGCGGGAGCCGAGCAGTACTTC; CDR3 protein: CATSRDFRLAGAEQYF
V gene: TRBV19; D gene: .; clone size: .; J gene: TRBJ1-4; CDR3 DNA: TGTGCCAGTAGTCAGAAGTCCCGTAATGAAAAACTGTTTTTT; CDR3 protein: CASSQKSRNEKLFF
V gene: TRBV7-8; D gene: .; clone size: .; J gene: TRBJ2-7; CDR3 DNA: TGTGCCAGCAGCCAAACCCCACAGGGTTCTGCCTACGAGCAGTACTTC; CDR3 protein: CASSQTPQGSAYEQYF
V gene: TRBV28; D gene: TRBD1; clone size: .; J gene: TRBJ1-5; CDR3 DNA: TGTGCCAGCGGGGACAGGGGGAGATACAATCAGCCCCAGCATTTT; CDR3 protein: CASGDRGRYNQPQHF
V gene: TRBV10-3; D gene: TRBD1; clone size: once; J gene: TRBJ2-7; CDR3 DNA: TGTGCCATCAGTGAGGGGGCGACAGGGGGCAGTTACGAGCAGTACTTC; CDR3 protein: CAISEGATGGSYEQYF
V gene: TRBV9; D gene: .; clone size: .; J gene: TRBJ2-7; CDR3 DNA: TGTGCCAGCAGCGTAAGGGGAGGCCGTGGACCCGTGGGTGACGAGCAGTACTTC; CDR3 protein: CASSVRGGRGPVGDEQYF
V gene: TRBV2; D gene: .; clone size: .; J gene: TRBJ1-5; CDR3 DNA: TGTGCCAGCAGTGAGGGCAGGGTTTTACTTCAGCCCCAGCATTTT; CDR3 protein: CASSEGRVLLQPQHF
V gene: TRBV7-3; D gene: .; clone size: .; J gene: TRBJ1-1; CDR3 DNA: TGTGCCAGCAGCTTAGTCGGGGACACTGAAGCTTTCTTT; CDR3 protein: CASSLVGDTEAFF
V gene: TRBV7-8; D gene: .; clone size: .; J gene: TRBJ2-7; CDR3 DNA: TGTGCCAGCAGCTTAGGGCAGAACTACGAGCAGTACTTC; CDR3 protein: CASSLGQNYEQYF
V gene: TRBV27; D gene: .; clone size: once; J gene: TRBJ2-7; CDR3 DNA: TGTGCCACCTGGAGGGGCGACGAGCAGTACTTC; CDR3 protein: CATWRGDEQYF
V gene: TRBV18; D gene: .; clone size: .; J gene: TRBJ2-7; CDR3 DNA: TGTGCCAGCTCCCCGGTCGCCTACGAGCAGTACTTC; CDR3 protein: CASSPVAYEQYF
V gene: TRBV6-6; D gene: .; clone size: .; J gene: TRBJ1-2; CDR3 DNA: TGTGCCAGCAGTCAACAGCCTTCCCTATGGGGCTACACCTTC; CDR3 protein: CASSQQPSLWGYTF
V gene: TRBV7-9; D gene: .; clone size: .; J gene: TRBJ2-7; CDR3 DNA: TGTGCCAGCAGCTTAGCGGGAGTGGGGGAGCAGTACTTC; CDR3 protein: CASSLAGVGEQYF
V gene: TRBV30; D gene: .; clone size: .; J gene: TRBJ2-5; CDR3 DNA: TGTGCCTGGAGTGTACAAGGGAGGCAAGAGACCCAGTACTTC; CDR3 protein: CAWSVQGRQETQYF
V gene: TRBV7-8; D gene: TRBD1; clone size: few; J gene: TRBJ2-2; CDR3 DNA: TGTGCCAGCAGCCCAGGGGGCAGGAACACCGGGGAGCTGTTTTTT; CDR3 protein: CASSPGGRNTGELFF
V gene: TRBV25-1; D gene: .; clone size: .; J gene: TRBJ1-2; CDR3 DNA: TGTGCCAGCAGTCAGCCACAGGGTTTTTCCAGCTATGGCTACACCTTC; CDR3 protein: CASSQPQGFSSYGYTF
V gene: TRBV6-4; D gene: .; clone size: .; J gene: TRBJ1-4; CDR3 DNA: TGTGCCAGCAGTGACTTAAGTCGGGAGAGGGATGAAAAACTGTTTTTT; CDR3 protein: CASSDLSRERDEKLFF
V gene: TRBV28; D gene: TRBD1; clone size: .; J gene: TRBJ2-7; CDR3 DNA: TGTGCCAGCGTGACAGGGGGCGTATACGAGCAGTACTTC; CDR3 protein: CASVTGGVYEQYF
V gene: TRBV5-6; D gene: .; clone size: few; J gene: TRBJ2-5; CDR3 DNA: TGTGCCAGCAGCTTGGTACAGGGATTCGAGACCCAGTACTTC; CDR3 protein: CASSLVQGFETQYF
V gene: TRBV7-2; D gene: TRBD2; clone size: .; J gene: TRBJ2-7; CDR3 DNA: TGTGCCAGCAGCTCATCCGGGACTAGAGGGTACGAGCAGTACTTC; CDR3 protein: CASSSSGTRGYEQYF
V gene: TRBV6-5; D gene: .; clone size: few; J gene: TRBJ1-4; CDR3 DNA: TGTGCCACTAAACAGCTCAATAATGAAAAACTGTTTTTT; CDR3 protein: CATKQLNNEKLFF
V gene: TRBV4-3; D gene: TRBD2; clone size: few; J gene: TRBJ2-3; CDR3 DNA: TGCGCCAGCAGCCAAGCCCTAGCGGGACTCTTAGATACGCAGTATTTT; CDR3 protein: CASSQALAGLLDTQYF
V gene: TRBV7-3; D gene: TRBD2; clone size: .; J gene: TRBJ2-2; CDR3 DNA: TGTGCCAGCAGCTTAAGGGGGGATATATGGACTAGCTGGGACACCGGGGAGCTGTTTTTT; CDR3 protein: CASSLRGDIWTSWDTGELFF
V gene: TRBV28; D gene: TRBD1; clone size: .; J gene: TRBJ1-2; CDR3 DNA: TGTGCCAGCAGTTTATTAGGACAGGGTTATGGCTACACCTTC; CDR3 protein: CASSLLGQGYGYTF
V gene: TRBV4-3; D gene: .; clone size: few; J gene: TRBJ1-4; CDR3 DNA: TGCGCCAGCAGCCAAGATCGTCTCCCAACTAATGAAAAACTGTTTTTT; CDR3 protein: CASSQDRLPTNEKLFF
V gene: TRBV10-1; D gene: TRBD2; clone size: .; J gene: TRBJ2-1; CDR3 DNA: TGCGCCAGCAGTGCTGGGGGTCTCGGGAGGGCCGGGAATGAGCAGTTCTTC; CDR3 protein: CASSAGGLGRAGNEQFF
V gene: TRBV6-5; D gene: .; clone size: .; J gene: TRBJ2-3; CDR3 DNA: TGTGCCAGCAGTCCGGGGTCAGATACGCAGTATTTT; CDR3 protein: CASSPGSDTQYF
V gene: TRBV9; D gene: TRBD2; clone size: .; J gene: TRBJ2-3; CDR3 DNA: TGTGCCAGCAGCGTAGTGGCCAGCGGGAGTCATATTGGGACAGATACGCAGTATTTT; CDR3 protein: CASSVVASGSHIGTDTQYF
V gene: TRBV27; D gene: .; clone size: .; J gene: TRBJ1-2; CDR3 DNA: TGTGCCAGCAGTTTATCTCAGGGAGGGACATCCTATGGCTACACCTTC; CDR3 protein: CASSLSQGGTSYGYTF
V gene: TRBV5-1; D gene: .; clone size: .; J gene: TRBJ2-6; CDR3 DNA: TGCGCCAGCAGCTTACAGTTCAACGTCCTGACTTTC; CDR3 protein: CASSLQFNVLTF
V gene: TRBV4-3; D gene: TRBD2; clone size: few; J gene: TRBJ2-5; CDR3 DNA: TGCGCCAGCAGCCAGAGGGGCGGGGGGGCTATGGGGGAGACCCAGTACTTC; CDR3 protein: CASSQRGGGAMGETQYF
V gene: TRBV4-2; D gene: TRBD2; clone size: .; J gene: TRBJ2-7; CDR3 DNA: TGTGCCAGCAGCCAAGATTCAAGCGGGGTCTCCTACGAGCAGTACTTC; CDR3 protein: CASSQDSSGVSYEQYF